The subject of this entry is one TCR beta chain. Its specificity is unknown. The germline V gene has CDR1 DFQATT and CDR2 SNEGSKA (reference sequence). V was shortened by 0 bases and J by 8 bases, with 4 bases between the two germline ends. The CDR3 totals 11 residues. The data are from a study of CD8 T cells in Susac syndrome. Negative magnetic isolation gave CD8+ and CD4+ cells; FACS enriched CD8+ TEMRA. Random hexamers primed reverse transcription of 0.5 to 1 ug RNA. A single record per CDR3 protein comes from TCRdb applying MiXCR to the immunoSEQ multiplex PCR reads. The sample lists 100,000 to 150,000 distinct CDR3 sequences, just under 95% occurring once. Study outcomes and limitations: CD8+ clonal expansion in Susac was maximal in TEMRA cells and in active patients.

Input material: CD8+ T cells from PBMCs. The clonotype originates from a human donor with Susac syndrome. V and J are TRBV20-1 and TRBJ1-4; D is unclear. CDR3 region: CSAREGEKLFF. The CDR3 DNA sequence: TGCAGTGCTAGAGAGGGGGAAAAACTGTTTTTT.